These 22 T cell receptor beta chains originate from one sample sequenced in a study of CXCR4 blockade with PD-1 therapy in pancreatic cancer. Profiled with immunoSEQ multiplex PCR; TCRdb holds only in-frame clones, not every one. The data contain 5,000 to 7,000 clones, less than 40% of them singletons. The material sequenced was tumor tissue. The receptors come from a human donor with pancreatic ductal adenocarcinoma.

This clone was picked up many times. One junction end does not reproduce the germline sequence, and a read error may be involved. The chain combines TRBV11-3 with TRBJ2-1; 10 nucleotides line up with TRBD1. This CDR3 region has 16 residues. Germline V gene lookup returns CDR1 SGHNT and CDR2 YENEEA. The CDR3 sequence is CASSPTGQGGYNEQFF. The DNA for the CDR3 is TGTGCTAGCAGCCCAACCGGACAGGGGGGGTACAATGAGCAGTTCTTC.

The CDR3 loop reads CASSRNMGQGSGRNTEAFF. The CDR3 DNA reads TGTGCCAGTAGTAGAAATATGGGACAAGGGTCGGGCCGGAACACTGAAGCTTTCTTT. J is TRBJ1-1 and V is TRBV19, with TRBD1 as a possible D gene (6 bases). Trimming cost V 4 bases and J 1 base, with 25 bases left between them. The germline V gene has CDR1 LNHDA and CDR2 SQIVND (reference sequence). The CDR3 length is 19 residues.

On this clone: One end of the junction does not line up with germline, which may come from a read error. The rearrangement joins TRBV23-1 to TRBJ2-1; D perhaps matches TRBD2 (5 bases). TRBV23-1 is designated an ORF whose function remains uncertain. The CDR3 contains 13 residues. The CDR3 reads CASLRGSPGEQFF. The DNA for the CDR3 is TGCGCCAGCCTACGGGGATCCCCGGGTGAGCAATTCTTC.

This clone occurred a few times. This rearrangement joins TRBV28 to TRBJ2-5; 7 nucleotides align to TRBD1. Trimming at V came to 10 bases and at J to 4 bases, leaving 12 bases not matched to a gene. In germline, CDR1 is MDHEN, CDR2 SYDVKM. This CDR3 is 14 amino acids long. The CDR3 loop is CATKRTGTVETQYF. CDR3 DNA: TGTGCCACCAAAAGAACCGGGACAGTAGAGACCCAGTACTTC.

The CDR3 DNA is TGTGCCAGTAGTAGAACCGGGACAGGGCGCACAGATACGCAGTATTTT. It yields the protein CASSRTGTGRTDTQYF. The rearrangement uses TRBV19 and TRBJ2-3; 9 positions match TRBD1. The CDR3 is 16 amino acids. V shed 4 bases and J 1 base; nucleotides not matched to a gene: 6. CDR1 is LNHDA and CDR2 is SQIVND in the germline V gene (reference sequence).

The CDR3: CASRRAGGVAELFF. Written as DNA, the CDR3 is TGTGCCAGCAGGAGGGCGGGCGGGGTCGCGGAGCTGTTTTTT. The chain recombines TRBV11-3 with TRBJ2-2; a possible D gene is TRBD2 (6 bases). Germline assignment: CDR1 SGHNT and CDR2 YENEEA. The V end lost 6 bases, the J end lost 10 bases, and 18 bases lay between the germline ends. The CDR3 runs to 14 residues.

The chain combines TRBV6-8 with TRBJ2-1, with D possibly matching TRBD1 (5 bases). V lost 5 bases to trimming and J lost 4 bases, with 15 bases between them. This CDR3 spans 15 amino acids. The germline V gene encodes CDR1 MNHGY and CDR2 SAAAGT. CDR3 residues: CASSDPRQPYNEQFF. CDR3 in DNA: TGTGCCAGCAGTGACCCTAGACAGCCTTACAATGAGCAGTTCTTC.

The chain has TRBV18 and TRBJ2-5; D possibly matches TRBD1 or TRBD2 (7 bases each). The V end lost 8 bases, the J end lost 1 base, and 14 bases lay between the germline ends. The CDR3 runs to 14 residues. Germline loops: CDR1 KGHSH, CDR2 LQKENI. The CDR3 protein is CASTSGTVQETQYF. CDR3 bases: TGTGCCAGCACGAGCGGGACAGTCCAAGAGACCCAGTACTTC.

The V call is TRBV11-3, the J call TRBJ2-2; D call uncertain. Germline-derived CDR1 and CDR2 are SGHNT and YENEEA. The CDR3 is made up of 14 amino acids. The V gene lost 0 bases and the J gene lost 0 bases, with 2 bases spanning the gap. The CDR3 bases are TGTGCCAGCAGCTTAGACTCGAACACCGGGGAGCTGTTTTTT. Its protein product is CASSLDSNTGELFF. The complete variable domain, with remaining parts taken from reference TRBV11-3 and TRBJ2-2, reads EAGVVQSPRYKIIEKKQPVAFWCNPISGHNTLYWYLQNLGQGPELLIRYENEEAVDDSQLPKDRFSAERLKGVDSTLKIQPAELGDSAVYLCASSLDSNTGELFFGEGSRLTVL.

This chain joins TRBV10-2 and TRBJ2-4; the D is unclear. The CDR3 length is 14 residues. The V gene lost 8 bases and the J gene lost 2 bases, with 13 bases spanning the gap. Germline V lookup: CDR1 WSHSY, CDR2 SAAADI. The DNA for the CDR3 is TGCGCCAGCCGACCTGTTGTTACCAAAAACATTCAGTACTTC. Its translation is CASRPVVTKNIQYF.

CDR3 nucleotides: TGTGCCAGCAGTGGACTAGCGGCCCTGGGCGGGGAGCTGTTTTTT. This sequence encodes CASSGLAALGGELFF. This chain joins TRBV6-8 and TRBJ2-2, with 10 bases matching TRBD2. V dropped 5 bases and J dropped 7; count of bases not matched to a gene: 7. This CDR3 comprises 15 residues. CDR1 is MNHGY and CDR2 is SAAAGT in the germline V gene.

This chain uses TRBV15 with TRBJ2-4; TRBD1 matches at 9 bases. The CDR3 runs to 15 residues. The J segment lost 3 bases and the V segment lost 1 base, leaving 1 base of the junction unmatched. The V gene's germline CDR1 is LNHNV and CDR2 YYDKDF (reference sequence). The CDR3, as DNA: TGTGCCACCAGCAGAGGGACAGGGGACAAAAACATTCAGTACTTC. It specifies CATSRGTGDKNIQYF.

Only a few counts were recorded for this clone. The chain recombines TRBV28 with TRBJ2-3, with 9 bases lining up with TRBD2. The junction had 13 bases not matched to a gene; V was cut back by 6 bases and J by 0 bases. Germline loops: CDR1 MDHEN, CDR2 SYDVKM. CDR3 length: 18 residues. The CDR3 is CASRSLAGVQTSTDTQYF. For the CDR3, the DNA is TGTGCCAGCAGGTCATTAGCGGGAGTACAGACCAGCACAGATACGCAGTATTTT.

J is TRBJ1-1 and V is TRBV6-8; D is ambiguous. V was pared by 5 bases and J by 1 base, with 11 bases between. Germline assignment: CDR1 MNHGY and CDR2 SAAAGT. The CDR3 runs to 14 residues. The CDR3 nucleotides read TGTGCCAGCAGTCGCGACCATCAGAACACTGAAGCTTTCTTT. Protein: CASSRDHQNTEAFF.

This clone was recorded a few times. Here the CDR3 reads CASTGGSLYEQYF. The CDR3 bases are TGTGCCAGTACGGGAGGTAGTTTATACGAGCAGTACTTC. J is TRBJ2-7 and V is TRBV19; 7 bases agree with TRBD2. The V gene's germline CDR1 is LNHDA and CDR2 SQIVND (reference sequence). This CDR3 region has 13 residues. V lost 7 bases and J lost 4; bases outside the gene matches: 7.

This clone turned up a few times. This rearrangement joins TRBV15 to TRBJ2-5; TRBD2 matches 10 bases. CDR3 length equals 17 residues. V lost 5 bases and J lost 5; bases outside the gene matches: 14. Germline assignment: CDR1 LNHNV and CDR2 YYDKDF (reference sequence). The CDR3, as DNA: TGTGCCACCAGCTCCCCCCGTGGCACTAGCGGGACGGAGACCCAGTACTTC. Translation: CATSSPRGTSGTETQYF.

This clone qualifies as large. One end of the junction varies from germline; a read error may be responsible. V is TRBV6-4 and J is TRBJ2-3, with D unresolved. The germline V gene encodes CDR1 MRHNA and CDR2 SNTAGT. CDR3 size: 11 residues. CDR3 loop: CAISGRDTQYF. CDR3 bases: TGTGCCATCAGTGGACGCGATACGCAGTATTTT.

The gene calls are TRBV9 and TRBJ1-2; TRBD1 might be the D (6 bases). This CDR3 comprises 13 residues. Germline-derived CDR1 and CDR2 are SGDLS and YYNGEE. Trimming left V 2 bases short and J 1 base short, with 6 bases between. The CDR3 loop is CASSVDSNYGYTF. The CDR3 region has the DNA TGTGCCAGCAGCGTGGACAGTAACTATGGCTACACCTTC.

The chain has TRBV14 and TRBJ2-3; D is perhaps TRBD2 (5 bases). The CDR3 is made up of 15 amino acids. The V and J ends lost 4 bases and 4 bases respectively, with 15 bases between them. Germline CDR1 and CDR2: SGHDN and FVKESK. The DNA of the CDR3 is TGTGCCAGCAGCCGCTCGGGTCTAGCCGCAGATACGCAGTATTTT. Amino acids: CASSRSGLAADTQYF.

DNA of the CDR3: TGCAGCGTCACCCCCGGGGGCGGCGGCTACACCTTC. It translates to CSVTPGGGGYTF. This sequence joins TRBV29-1 and TRBJ1-2; a weak D match, TRBD1 (6 bases). Germline values: CDR1 SQVTM, CDR2 ANQGSEA. The CDR3 runs 12 residues. The germline V and J ends were trimmed by 6 bases and 8 bases, with 16 bases remaining between them.

This clone turned up a few times. This chain links TRBV5-1 with TRBJ2-3; TRBD2 matches 11 bases. Trimming at V came to 1 base and at J to 5 bases, leaving 12 bases not matched to a gene. The CDR3 loop spans 18 amino acids. The germline V gene has CDR1 SGHRS and CDR2 YFSETQ. CDR3 bases: TGCGCCAGCAGCTTGTTGGAGACTAGCGGGGTCCGAGGAGATACGCAGTATTTT. It translates to CASSLLETSGVRGDTQYF.

This clone occurred a few times. This chain connects TRBV28 to TRBJ1-1; perhaps TRBD1 as D (5 bases). The length of the CDR3 is 12 residues. Germline CDR1 and CDR2: MDHEN and SYDVKM. Trimming cost V 5 bases and J 4 bases, with 8 bases left between them. CDR3 residues: CASSTGATEAFF. CDR3 coding DNA: TGTGCCAGCAGTACCGGGGCCACTGAAGCTTTCTTT.